This T cell receptor (beta chain) derives from a study of blood T cells in healthy people across ages. The use of a sample-barcoded 5' primer and a J-beta primer mix characterized a second PCR of about 7 to 12 cycles. A single record per CDR3 protein comes from TCRdb applying MiXCR to the 5' RACE reads. This sample carries roughly 1.5 million distinct CDR3 sequences, 35% to 45% of them seen once, and the ten largest clones take about 3.8%. Every donor provided roughly 10 milliliters of peripheral blood. On this clonotype: Its antigen is unidentified.

Findings of the study overall: Versus aged donors, long-lived donors had higher diversity and more naive CD4+ cells.

This TCR derives from a young woman in good health. Sequencing input: blood.

The CDR3 DNA follows: TGCAGTGCTAAAGGAAGAGGGGGCGGGAGCTACAATGAGCAGTTCTTC. It codes for CSAKGRGGGSYNEQFF. The chain couples TRBV20-1 to TRBJ2-1, with D perhaps assigned TRBD1 or TRBD2 (7 bases each). In germline, CDR1 is DFQATT, CDR2 SNEGSKA (reference sequence). The V gene lost 4 bases and the J gene lost 3 bases, with 19 bases spanning the gap. This CDR3 contains 16 residues.